The clone carrying this TCR beta chain has a single count. V was cut by 7 bases and J by 0 bases, with 13 bases left in between. The CDR3 runs to 15 residues. CDR1 and CDR2 from the germline V gene are WNHNN and SYGVQD (reference sequence). The sample comes from a study of T cell changes during pregnancy in multiple sclerosis. Sequencing used immunoSEQ multiplex PCR; TCRdb keeps in-frame clones, though not all of them. Found here are around 110,000 clones, about 90% of them singletons; the top ten hold 1.5% to 1.7%. The TCR comes from a female donor with multiple sclerosis, enrolled in a pregnancy study. The chain carries TRBV10-1 and TRBJ1-5; D gene uncertain. Sequencing used peripheral blood, obtained in the third trimester of pregnancy. The CDR3 DNA reads as TGCGCCAGCATACCGAGGGTTTATAGCAATCAGCCCCAGCATTTT. The encoded protein is CASIPRVYSNQPQHF.